This T cell receptor beta chain comes out of a study of T cell responses to AZD1222 COVID-19 vaccine. Study-wide context: Second doses at about 4 or about 12 weeks were pooled. Study outcomes and limitations: Repertoire sampling happened only post peak T cell response.

The table came from immunoSEQ multiplex PCR; TCRdb's copy has only in-frame clones and leaves some out. The sample carries 95,000 to 100,000 clones, over 75% recorded once. Turning to this clone: Its antigen is as yet unknown.

The source material was peripheral blood, sampled on day 0 of AZD1222 vaccination. The TCR comes from an adult in good health.

CDR3 coding DNA: TGTGCCAGTAGTATAAGACAGGATGGCGACACCGGGGAGCTGTTTTTT. It is translated as CASSIRQDGDTGELFF. The chain links TRBV19 to TRBJ2-2, with D maybe TRBD1 (6 bases). Germline V CDR1 and CDR2: LNHDA, SQIVND (reference sequence). V was pared by 2 bases and J by 3 bases, with 13 bases between. CDR3 length: 16 residues.